The rows below give T cell receptor beta chains drawn from one sample of a study of T cell responses to AZD1222 COVID-19 vaccine. The table came from immunoSEQ multiplex PCR; TCRdb's copy has only in-frame clones and leaves some out. The sample lists some 180,000 clones, 70% to 90% occurring once. Here the sequenced sample was peripheral blood, taken on day 0 of AZD1222 vaccination. The receptors come from an adult in good health. The CDR3 runs from the conserved cysteine through the conserved F or W. The D gene is left open where the match is weak. Expanded clones are given a class, and other clones once, few, many or no size at all.

>TRBJ1-3|NA|NA|TRBV9
TGTGCCAGCAGCCCCAGCGCGGAAGGGGGAAACACCATATATTTT
CASSPSAEGGNTIYF
>TRBJ1-3|NA|NA|TRBV5-6
TGTGCCAGCAGCTTGTTATGGAACTCTGGAAACACCATATATTTT
CASSLLWNSGNTIYF
>TRBJ2-2|NA|NA|TRBV7-3
TGTGCCAGCAGCCCCCAGGCGGACGGGGAGCTGTTTTTT
CASSPQADGELFF
>TRBJ2-1|once|NA|TRBV25-1
TGTGCCAGCAAGGAGCCAAACAATGAGCAGTTCTTC
CASKEPNNEQFF
>TRBJ1-2|NA|NA|TRBV19
TGTGCCAGTAGTATCGGAGAATTCGGAGACTATGGCTACACCTTC
CASSIGEFGDYGYTF
>TRBJ1-2|NA|TRBD1|TRBV5-1
TGCGCCAGCAGCTTGGTAGCAGGGGGGTCCTATGGCTACACCTTC
CASSLVAGGSYGYTF
>TRBJ2-1|NA|NA|TRBV12-1
TGTGCCAGGCAACTAGCGGGATGCAATGAGCAGTTCTTC
CARQLAGCNEQFF
>TRBJ2-5|NA|TRBD1|TRBV4-3
TGCGCCAGCAGCCAAGATCGGAGCAGGGGGAAGACCCAGTACTTC
CASSQDRSRGKTQYF
>TRBJ2-5|few|NA|TRBV28
TGTGCCAGCAGACGCCGGGCTCAAGAGACCCAGTACTTC
CASRRRAQETQYF
>TRBJ2-7|NA|NA|TRBV14
TGTGCCAGCAGCCAAGATAGGGGGTGGTACTTC
CASSQDRGWYF
>TRBJ2-1|once|NA|TRBV20-1
TGCAGTGCTACCGGGGGCAATGAGCAGTTCTTC
CSATGGNEQFF
>TRBJ2-5|NA|NA|TRBV7-9
TGTGCCAGCAGCTGGCAAGGAATGGGGGTCCAAGAGACCCAGTACTTC
CASSWQGMGVQETQYF
>TRBJ1-2|NA|NA|TRBV5-4
TGTGCCAGCAGCTTGATAGGGACAGGCTACACCTTC
CASSLIGTGYTF
>TRBJ1-1|NA|NA|TRBV6-4
TGTGCCAGCAGTCACATGGCAGACACTGAAGCTTTCTTT
CASSHMADTEAFF
>TRBJ2-7|NA|NA|TRBV5-6
TGTGCCAGCAGCAAGGATGCCAACTACGAGCAGTACTTC
CASSKDANYEQYF
>TRBJ2-7|once|NA|TRBV3-1/TRBV3-2
TGTGCCAGCAGCCAAGACCCTGGGACAGCGGGCTACGAGCAGTACTTC
CASSQDPGTAGYEQYF
>TRBJ1-1|NA|NA|TRBV30
TGTGCCTGGAGTCCCGTCAACAGCTGGAACACTGAAGCTTTCTTT
CAWSPVNSWNTEAFF
>TRBJ2-5|NA|TRBD2|TRBV13
TGTGCCAGCAGCTTAGAGGGACTAGCGAAACAAGAGACCCAGTACTTC
CASSLEGLAKQETQYF
>TRBJ2-7|NA|TRBD1|TRBV18
TGTGCCAGCTCCCTGAGGGACAGGGCCAACGAGCAGTACTTC
CASSLRDRANEQYF
>TRBJ2-7|few|TRBD1|TRBV6-5
TGTGCCAGCAGTCCGGGACAGGGGGTTGTCGAGCAGTACTTC
CASSPGQGVVEQYF
>TRBJ1-2|NA|NA|TRBV2
TGTGCCAGCAGTGTTTGGGAGGGCTATGGCTACACCTTC
CASSVWEGYGYTF
>TRBJ2-1|NA|NA|TRBV10-3
TGTGCCATCACCACGGACAGATACAATGAGCAGTTCTTC
CAITTDRYNEQFF
>TRBJ1-1|once|NA|TRBV11-3
TGTGCCAGCAGCTCGGGACGGGGGAGGACTGAAGCTTTCTTT
CASSSGRGRTEAFF
>TRBJ2-7|NA|TRBD2|TRBV2
TGTGCCAGCAAGAGAGAGGGACTAGCGGGAGACGAGCAGTACTTC
CASKREGLAGDEQYF
>TRBJ1-4|NA|NA|TRBV5-4
TGTGCCAGCAGCTTGTCGGCCAGGGATAATGAAAAACTGTTTTTT
CASSLSARDNEKLFF
>TRBJ1-2|NA|TRBD1|TRBV19
TGTGCCAGTAGTCCTACAGGGGAGGGCCGGGGCTACACCTTC
CASSPTGEGRGYTF
>TRBJ1-6|NA|NA|TRBV6-1
TGTGCCAGCAGTGAAGATTCACCCCTCCACTTT
CASSEDSPLHF
>TRBJ1-5|NA|NA|TRBV6-6
TGTGCCAGCAGTCCCGGGCAAGGCAATCAGCCCCAGCATTTT
CASSPGQGNQPQHF
>TRBJ2-3|NA|TRBD2|TRBV3-1/TRBV3-2
TGTGCCAGCAGCCCCTCTAGCGGGGTCACAGATACGCAGTATTTT
CASSPSSGVTDTQYF
>TRBJ1-4|NA|NA|TRBV30
TGTGCCTGGAGAGCAGGCCTCGATGAAAAACTGTTTTTT
CAWRAGLDEKLFF
>TRBJ2-7|NA|TRBD2|TRBV30
TGTGCCTGGAGTGTAGGTAGCGGGGGGGCCTCCGAGCAGTACTTC
CAWSVGSGGASEQYF
>TRBJ2-4|NA|TRBD1|TRBV6-5
TGTGCCAGCAGTTCCATGGGACAGGGCAGAAACATTCAGTACTTC
CASSSMGQGRNIQYF
>TRBJ2-1|NA|NA|TRBV5-1
TGCGCCAGCAGCTTGGTAGACAATGAGCAGTTCTTC
CASSLVDNEQFF
>TRBJ1-1|NA|NA|TRBV11-2
TGTGCCAGCAGCTTAGATCCAGGGATGACTGAAGCTTTCTTT
CASSLDPGMTEAFF
>TRBJ1-2|once|NA|TRBV4-1
TGCGCCAGCAGCCAGGGGGCCCTTAACTATGGCTACACCTTC
CASSQGALNYGYTF
>TRBJ1-3|once|TRBD1|TRBV13
TGTGCCAGCAGCGGACAGGGTTTAACGGGAAACACCATATATTTT
CASSGQGLTGNTIYF
>TRBJ1-5|NA|NA|TRBV27
TGTCCCAAAGAGGCAATACAGCCCCAGCATTTT
CPKEAIQPQHF
>TRBJ2-7|NA|TRBD1|TRBV5-1
TGCGCCAGCAGCCATCAGGGGGCTGGGAACGAGCAGTACTTC
CASSHQGAGNEQYF
>TRBJ1-2|NA|NA|TRBV3-1/TRBV3-2
TGTGCCAGCAGCCAAGAAGGGGGGTCTGGCTACACCTTC
CASSQEGGSGYTF
>TRBJ1-2|NA|NA|TRBV5-8
TGTGCCAGCAGCTTGGGTCAGGAGGGCTATGGCTACACCTTC
CASSLGQEGYGYTF
>TRBJ2-1|NA|TRBD1|TRBV18
TGTGCCAGCTCACCCACGGACAGGGGGAACAATGAGCAGTTCTTC
CASSPTDRGNNEQFF
>TRBJ1-2|NA|NA|TRBV6-5
TGTGCCAGCAGTCGTCCCCGGGGGGCGGCGGGGGGCTACACCTTC
CASSRPRGAAGGYTF
>TRBJ2-5|NA|TRBD2|TRBV25-1
TGTGCCAGCAGTGAGACCAATCGGGGAGGGGAGACCCAGTACTTC
CASSETNRGGETQYF
>TRBJ1-1|NA|NA|TRBV14
TGTGCCAGCAGCCAAGGGGAGGGTCGCCGCCCCACTGAAGCTTTCTTT
CASSQGEGRRPTEAFF
>TRBJ1-2|NA|NA|TRBV5-1
TGCGCCAGCAGCTTGGCACAGGCTAACTATGGCTACACCTTC
CASSLAQANYGYTF
>TRBJ1-2|NA|NA|TRBV25-1
TGTGCCAGCAGCACCGTAGGGGGGGCAGTGAGAGGCTACACCTTC
CASSTVGGAVRGYTF
>TRBJ1-2|NA|NA|TRBV4-1
TGCGCCAGCAGCCAAGCTCAGGGTCGGGGCCCGAACTATGGCTACACCTTC
CASSQAQGRGPNYGYTF
>TRBJ2-1|NA|NA|TRBV11-3
TGTGCCAGCAGCATGAGGTGGATCAATGAGCAGTTCTTC
CASSMRWINEQFF
>TRBJ2-7|NA|NA|TRBV11-2
TGTGCCAGCAGCTTAGGTACAGTAGAAGTGCAGTACTTC
CASSLGTVEVQYF
>TRBJ1-2|once|NA|TRBV28
TGTGCCAGCAGTTCCCCCGCAGGAAACTATGGCTACACCTTC
CASSSPAGNYGYTF
>TRBJ2-3|NA|TRBD1|TRBV19
TGTGCCAGTAGCCGCAGGGGGCAGGGGGAGAATACGCAGTATTTT
CASSRRGQGENTQYF
>TRBJ2-7|NA|NA|TRBV6-2/TRBV6-3
TGTGCCAGCAGTTACGCAATCACTTACGAGCAGTACTTC
CASSYAITYEQYF
>TRBJ2-3|NA|TRBD2|TRBV9
TGTGCCAGCAGCTTCCAATCTGGAGCGGGGGGTTGGACAGATACGCAGTATTTT
CASSFQSGAGGWTDTQYF
>TRBJ2-3|NA|TRBD2|TRBV4-2
TGTGCCAGCAGCCAGACAGCGGGAGCGGCAGATACGCAGTATTTT
CASSQTAGAADTQYF
>TRBJ1-3|NA|NA|TRBV19
TGTGCCAGTACTGGAAACACCATATATTTT
CASTGNTIYF
>TRBJ2-5|NA|TRBD2|TRBV4-3
TGCGCCAGCAGCCAGACTTCTGGGACTAGCGGGGGGGCGACCCAGTACTTC
CASSQTSGTSGGATQYF
>TRBJ1-2|NA|NA|TRBV5-1
TGCGCCAGCAGCACCTCGACAGTTAACTATGGCTACACCTTC
CASSTSTVNYGYTF
>TRBJ2-1|NA|TRBD1|TRBV5-1
TGCGCCAGCAGCTGGACAGGGTCGGAGAATGAGCAGTTCTTC
CASSWTGSENEQFF